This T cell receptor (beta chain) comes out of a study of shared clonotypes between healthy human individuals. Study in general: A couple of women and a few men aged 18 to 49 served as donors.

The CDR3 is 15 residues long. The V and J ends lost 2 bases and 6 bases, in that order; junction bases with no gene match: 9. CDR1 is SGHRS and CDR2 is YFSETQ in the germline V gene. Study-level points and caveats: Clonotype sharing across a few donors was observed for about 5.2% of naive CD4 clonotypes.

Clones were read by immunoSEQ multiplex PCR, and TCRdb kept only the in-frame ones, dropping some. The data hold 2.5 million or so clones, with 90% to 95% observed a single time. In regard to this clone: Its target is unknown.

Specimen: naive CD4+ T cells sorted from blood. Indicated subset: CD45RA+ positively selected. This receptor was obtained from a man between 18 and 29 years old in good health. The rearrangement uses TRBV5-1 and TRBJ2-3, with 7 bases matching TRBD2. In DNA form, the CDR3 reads TGCGCCAGCAGCTTTCCTAGCGGCCCCGGGGATACGCAGTATTTT. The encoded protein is CASSFPSGPGDTQYF.